These 17 T cell receptor beta chains share one sample of origin, sequenced in a study of OX40 agonist ivuxolimab in advanced cancers. The repertoire was sequenced with immunoSEQ multiplex PCR; TCRdb's copy has only in-frame clones and lacks some. The sample has under 20,000 clones, roughly 80% seen once; the top ten hold 13%. Sequenced material: CD4+ or CD8+ T cells sorted from blood, taken in a trial of the OX40 agonist ivuxolimab. These receptors all stem from an adult with an advanced solid tumor such as melanoma, head and neck, liver or kidney cancer.

This clone was detected only a few times. The rearrangement links TRBV5-1 to TRBJ2-7, with 7 bases identical to TRBD1. Germline V gives CDR1 SGHRS, CDR2 YFSETQ. V gave up 5 bases and J gave up 5 bases; unmatched junction bases: 4. This CDR3 has 12 residues. CDR3 DNA sequence: TGCGCCAGCAGTCAAACAGGGGACGAGCAGTACTTC. This codes for CASSQTGDEQYF.

This clone came up once. This sequence joins TRBV29-1 and TRBJ1-2; D is possibly TRBD1 (5 bases). Germline V gene lookup returns CDR1 SQVTM and CDR2 ANQGSEA. Trimming stripped 5 bases from V and 4 bases from J, with 20 bases between. The CDR3 extends over 15 amino acids. In nucleotides, the CDR3 is TGCAGCGTTCCCACCACTCCGACAGCCGCCTATGGCTACACCTTC. Translated, it gives CSVPTTPTAAYGYTF.

This chain joins TRBV2 and TRBJ1-2; 10 bases map to TRBD1. The V gene end was trimmed by 6 bases and the J gene end by 4 bases; junction bases not matched to a gene: 11. CDR1 SNHLY and CDR2 FYNNEI come from the germline V gene. This CDR3 spans 16 amino acids. The CDR3 here is CASRDTGTGVLYGYTF. CDR3 DNA sequence: TGTGCCAGCAGGGATACCGGGACAGGGGTCCTCTATGGCTACACCTTC.

The rearrangement links TRBV30 to TRBJ1-3; possible D gene TRBD1, 5 bases. The CDR3 totals 13 residues. Germline values: CDR1 GTSNPN, CDR2 SVGIG (reference sequence). V lost 3 bases to trimming and J lost 4 bases, with 10 bases between them. CDR3 region: CAWRPGGGNTIYF. CDR3 in DNA: TGTGCCTGGAGGCCGGGGGGAGGAAACACCATATATTTT. Full variable domain (missing parts from reference TRBV30 and TRBJ1-3): SQTIHQWPATLVQPVGSPLSLECTVEGTSNPNLYWYRQAAGRGLQLLFYSVGIGQISSEVPQNLSASRPQDRQFILSSKKLLLSDSGFYLCAWRPGGGNTIYFGEGSWLTVV.

The chain uses TRBV5-5 and TRBJ1-4; possible D gene TRBD1, 6 bases. CDR1 SGHKS and CDR2 YYEKEE come from the germline V gene (reference sequence). CDR3 length: 15 amino acids. Trimming removed 4 bases from V and 0 bases from J, with 10 bases in between. CDR3 sequence reads: CASSPRTATNEKLFF. The CDR3 nucleotides read TGTGCCAGCAGCCCGAGGACAGCAACTAATGAAAAACTGTTTTTT.

The chain links TRBV5-1 to TRBJ1-1, with 9 bases aligning to TRBD1. The CDR3 loop spans 15 amino acids. The germline CDR1 and CDR2 sequences are SGHRS and YFSETQ. The V and J ends lost 0 bases and 3 bases, in that order; junction bases with no gene match: 3. CDR3 sequence (DNA): TGCGCCAGCAGCTTGGACAGGGGGCGCGACACTGAAGCTTTCTTT. It translates to CASSLDRGRDTEAFF.

This chain uses TRBV29-1 with TRBJ2-5; 7 bases align to TRBD1. This CDR3 spans 14 amino acids. CDR1 and CDR2 (germline): SQVTM, ANQGSEA. V was clipped by 0 bases and J by 5 bases; unmatched bases: 6. The CDR3 coding sequence is TGCAGCGTTGAAGATTCGACAGGGCGGGAGACCCAGTACTTC. It encodes CSVEDSTGRETQYF.

The rearrangement joins TRBV7-2 to TRBJ2-1; 15 bases map to TRBD2. V trimming: 5 bases; J trimming: 10 bases; junction bases outside the gene matches: 9. CDR3 size: 16 residues. Germline V lookup: CDR1 SGHTA, CDR2 FQGNSA. Here the CDR3 reads CASSLRTSGRAQEQFF. The CDR3 DNA is TGTGCCAGCAGCCTCAGGACTAGCGGGAGGGCACAGGAGCAGTTCTTC.

The V and J genes are TRBV6-5 and TRBJ2-7, with 11 positions matching TRBD2. J gave up 3 bases and V 6 bases, and 7 bases lay outside the gene matches. Germline V lookup: CDR1 MNHEY, CDR2 SVGAGI. The CDR3 is 15 amino acids. The CDR3 nucleotides read TGTGCCAGCAGACCCACTAGCGGGGGTCACTACGAGCAGTACTTC. Encoded protein: CASRPTSGGHYEQYF.

The chain combines TRBV11-2 with TRBJ2-3; D perhaps matches TRBD2 (5 bases). The V gene's germline CDR1 is SGHAT and CDR2 FQNNGV. V was cut by 0 bases and J by 1 base, with 8 bases left in between. The CDR3 loop spans 15 amino acids. The CDR3 here is CASSLDRGRTDTQYF. The CDR3 region has the DNA TGTGCCAGCAGCTTAGATCGAGGGCGCACAGATACGCAGTATTTT.

The chain carries TRBV9 and TRBJ1-2, with TRBD1 as a possible D gene (6 bases). The CDR3 length is 17 residues. Per germline, CDR1 SGDLS and CDR2 YYNGEE. V was trimmed by 0 bases and J by 4 bases, leaving 19 bases between them. As DNA, the CDR3 is TGTGCCAGCAGCGTAGACGTGGTTGGGGGGCAAATCTATGGCTACACCTTC. Amino acid sequence: CASSVDVVGGQIYGYTF.

The genes are TRBV7-9 and TRBJ1-2, with D uncertain. Between the trimmed V and J ends, which lost 4 bases and 2 bases, there was a span of 14 bases. The CDR3 is made up of 15 amino acids. The germline gives CDR1 SEHNR, CDR2 FQNEAQ (reference sequence). The CDR3 DNA sequence: TGTGCCAGCAGCTGGAGTGGGCGACCAAACTATGGCTACACCTTC. Amino acid sequence: CASSWSGRPNYGYTF.

The rearrangement links TRBV6-1 to TRBJ1-6, with TRBD1 identical over 9 bases. V was clipped by 7 bases and J by 7 bases; unmatched bases: 8. This CDR3 contains 15 residues. Looked up from germline, CDR1 is MNHNS and CDR2 is SASEGT. CDR3: CASMTGTGLNSPLHF. The CDR3 DNA follows: TGTGCCAGCATGACCGGGACAGGGTTAAATTCACCCCTCCACTTT.

The rearrangement joins TRBV7-6 to TRBJ2-1, with 7 positions matching TRBD1. Germline V gives CDR1 SGHVS, CDR2 FNYEAQ. The CDR3 covers 15 residues. Trimming at V came to 5 bases and at J to 3 bases, leaving 7 bases not matched to a gene. The CDR3 here is CASSRSGTVYNEQFF. Written as DNA, the CDR3 is TGTGCCAGCAGCCGTTCAGGGACAGTCTACAATGAGCAGTTCTTC.

The chain recombines TRBV5-1 with TRBJ1-4; D perhaps matches TRBD1 (5 bases). Trimming took 2 bases from V and 10 from J, leaving 6 bases between them. Germline lookup yields CDR1 SGHRS and CDR2 YFSETQ. The length of the CDR3 is 11 residues. The CDR3 region has the DNA TGCGCCAGCAGCTTTGGGGGAAAACTGTTTTTT. Encoded protein: CASSFGGKLFF.

V gene TRBV27 combines with J gene TRBJ2-3; a possible D gene is TRBD1 (6 bases). V was trimmed by 5 bases and J by 0 bases, leaving 18 bases between them. This CDR3 has 17 residues. Germline assignment: CDR1 MNHEY and CDR2 SMNVEV (reference sequence). CDR3 bases: TGTGCCAGCAGTCCATCATACAGGGCCTCGAGCACAGATACGCAGTATTTT. Encoded protein: CASSPSYRASSTDTQYF.

This sequence joins TRBV2 and TRBJ2-1, with D perhaps TRBD1 (6 bases). Per the germline V gene, CDR1 is SNHLY and CDR2 is FYNNEI. The V and J ends lost 6 bases and 6 bases respectively, with 15 bases between them. There are 14 residues in the CDR3. The CDR3 reads CASRWTVRINEQFF. The CDR3 DNA follows: TGTGCCAGCAGATGGACAGTACGTATCAATGAGCAGTTCTTC.